Listed below are T cell receptor beta chains from one sample, sequenced in a study of PD-L1 blockade in urothelial cancer. Generated by immunoSEQ multiplex PCR, the TCRdb table keeps only in-frame clones and is missing some. This sample yields around 46,000 clones, of which 70% to 90% are seen a single time; 2.4% belongs to the top ten. Sequences were derived from PBMCs, sampled around atezolizumab (anti-PD-L1) treatment. All receptors derive from a man in his 60s with urothelial cancer. The CDR3 runs from the conserved cysteine through the conserved F or W. Each record gives: clone size, V gene, CDR3 protein. Expanded clones are given a class, and other clones once, few, many or no size at all.

- TRBV19 CASSIGQTSSYNEQFF
few TRBV7-9 CASSLDSSGNTIYF
- TRBV28 CASTNPGGGYEQYF
- TRBV7-2 CASSLAPTGGSYEQYF
- TRBV7-2 CASSLGLAGGSTDTQYF
- TRBV4-2 CASSHGGGPHNEQFF
once TRBV7-9 CASSPSGLNNEQFF
- TRBV19 CASRGLATAYNEQFF
few TRBV19 CASSIGGRAYNEQFF
once TRBV2 CASGQGVSREIADTQYF
- TRBV30 CAKRRAGAGNEQFF
- TRBV29-1 CSVTDRVTDTQYF
once TRBV4-1 CASSQSNSRTGNTIYF
- TRBV14 CASSAGLGETQYF
- TRBV6-5 CASSSRGAGANVLTF
- TRBV5-4 CASSDVQALLNVAFF
- TRBV5-1 CASSLSLAGEGTDTQYF
- TRBV20-1 CSASAGTRKFF
- TRBV25-1 CASSPQGFTDTQYF
few TRBV11-2 CASSLDGERGYNEQFF
once TRBV6-1 CASSDSGLAGFYEQYF
once TRBV4-1 CASSQEGAAYEQYF
once TRBV10-3 CAKQGVQPQHF
- TRBV30 CAWALQGSYGYTF
once TRBV28 CASSTIGQGYGYTF
- TRBV18 CASSLGAAQETQYF
- TRBV5-1 CASSLGTGGVNTEAFF
- TRBV18 CASSLGSGREYEQYF
- TRBV2 CASSGAGVRGNQPQHF
- TRBV10-1 CASSAGYPSVEQYF
- TRBV7-9 CASRPQASTDTQYF
- TRBV2 CASRISSEANYGYTF
- TRBV6-5 CASRTRGGAETQYF
- TRBV2 CASRTGTSGRHTQYF
once TRBV9 CASSATSSTDTQYF
- TRBV28 CATLLTGAGANVLTF
- TRBV4-3 CASSQDRPQGAREKLFF
- TRBV9 CASDSGREWGTQYF
- TRBV19 CASSIAILFNEQFF
once TRBV23-1 CASSNGGFGTGGSGANVLTF
- TRBV11-2 CASSLDLGLHYEQYF
- TRBV10-1 CASSESMGQVSNEQFF
- TRBV6-1 CASSQERGQGVQPQHF
once TRBV6-1 CASRSGFMNPAEQYF
- TRBV7-8 CASSLDPGTRGGEQYF
- TRBV6-1 CASSEAGGSSYEQYF
- TRBV6-5 CASTLPRNYGYTF
medium-sized TRBV6-4 CASSDSGGTGGNEQFF
- TRBV7-2 CASSSPGQVMNTEAFF
few TRBV13 CASSLGGVTEAFF
once TRBV29-1 CSVSRDSIKYF
- TRBV4-2 CASSQSGLAGGSSYNEQFF
few TRBV10-1 CASSESKTGGTGELFF
- TRBV11-2 CASSRNDRGDSPLHF
- TRBV10-3 CAIRKTIRGGDYGYTF
once TRBV7-2 CASNRSPEATDTQYF
- TRBV11-3 CASSFTSGSTDTQYF
- TRBV1 CTSSQDRGRDYHYEQYF
- TRBV28 CASSWDSQETQYF